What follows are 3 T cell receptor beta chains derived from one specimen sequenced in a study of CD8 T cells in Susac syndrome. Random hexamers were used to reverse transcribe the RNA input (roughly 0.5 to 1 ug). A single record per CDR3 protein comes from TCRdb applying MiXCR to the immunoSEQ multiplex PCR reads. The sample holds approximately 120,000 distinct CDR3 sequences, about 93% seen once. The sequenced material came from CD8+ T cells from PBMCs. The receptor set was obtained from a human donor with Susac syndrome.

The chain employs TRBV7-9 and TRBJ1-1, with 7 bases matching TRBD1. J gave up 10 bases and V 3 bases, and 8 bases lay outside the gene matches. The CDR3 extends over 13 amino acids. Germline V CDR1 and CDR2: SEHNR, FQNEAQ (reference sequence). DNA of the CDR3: TGTGCCAGCAGCTTGGCAGAATGGACAGGAGCTTTCTTT. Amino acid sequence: CASSLAEWTGAFF.

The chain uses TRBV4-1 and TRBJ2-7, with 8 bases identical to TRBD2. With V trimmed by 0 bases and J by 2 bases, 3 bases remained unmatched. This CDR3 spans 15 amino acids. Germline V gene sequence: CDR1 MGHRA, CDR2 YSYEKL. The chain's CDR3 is CASSQDGLAPYEQYF. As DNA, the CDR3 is TGCGCCAGCAGCCAAGACGGACTAGCTCCCTACGAGCAGTACTTC.

DNA of the CDR3: TGCAGTGCTAAAGATAGCGGGTCGAGCTCCTACGAGCAGTACTTC. Translating it yields CSAKDSGSSSYEQYF. The V and J genes are TRBV20-1 and TRBJ2-7, with 7 bases aligning to TRBD2. Germline V CDR1 and CDR2: DFQATT, SNEGSKA (reference sequence). V lost 4 bases, J lost 0 bases, and 9 bases stayed unmatched. The CDR3 consists of 15 residues.